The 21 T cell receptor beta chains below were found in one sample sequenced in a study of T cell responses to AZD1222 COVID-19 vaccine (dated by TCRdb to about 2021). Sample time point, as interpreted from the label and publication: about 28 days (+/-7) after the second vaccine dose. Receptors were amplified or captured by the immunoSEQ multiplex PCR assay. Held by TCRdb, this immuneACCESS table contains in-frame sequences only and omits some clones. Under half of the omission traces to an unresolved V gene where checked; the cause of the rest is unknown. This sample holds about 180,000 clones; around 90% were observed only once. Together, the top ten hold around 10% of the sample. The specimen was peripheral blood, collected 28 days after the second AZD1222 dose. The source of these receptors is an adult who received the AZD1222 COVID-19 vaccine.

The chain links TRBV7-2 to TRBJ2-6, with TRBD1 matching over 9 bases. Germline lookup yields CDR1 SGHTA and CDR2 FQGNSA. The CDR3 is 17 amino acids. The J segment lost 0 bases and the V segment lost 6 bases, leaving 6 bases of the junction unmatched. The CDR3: CASSLRTGASGANVLTF. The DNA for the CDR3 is TGTGCCAGCAGTCTGAGGACAGGGGCCTCTGGGGCCAACGTCCTGACTTTC.

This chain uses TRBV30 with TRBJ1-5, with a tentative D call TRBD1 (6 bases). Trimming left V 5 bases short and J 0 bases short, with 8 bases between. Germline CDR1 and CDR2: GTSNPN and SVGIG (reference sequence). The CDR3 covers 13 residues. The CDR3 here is CAWGGGSNQPQHF. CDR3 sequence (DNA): TGTGCCTGGGGAGGGGGTAGCAATCAGCCCCAGCATTTT.

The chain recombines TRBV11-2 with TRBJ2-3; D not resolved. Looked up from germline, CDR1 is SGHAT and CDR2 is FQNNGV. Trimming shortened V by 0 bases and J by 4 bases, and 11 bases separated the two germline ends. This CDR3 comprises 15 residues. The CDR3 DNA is TGTGCCAGCAGCTTAGATGGCCTAACCTCAGATACGCAGTATTTT. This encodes CASSLDGLTSDTQYF.

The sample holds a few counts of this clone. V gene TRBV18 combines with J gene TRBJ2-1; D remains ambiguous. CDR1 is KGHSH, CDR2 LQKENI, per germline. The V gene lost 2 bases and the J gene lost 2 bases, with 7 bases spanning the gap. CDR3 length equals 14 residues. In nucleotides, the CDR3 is TGTGCCAGCTCACCAGCCACAGCCTACAATGAGCAGTTCTTC. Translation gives CASSPATAYNEQFF.

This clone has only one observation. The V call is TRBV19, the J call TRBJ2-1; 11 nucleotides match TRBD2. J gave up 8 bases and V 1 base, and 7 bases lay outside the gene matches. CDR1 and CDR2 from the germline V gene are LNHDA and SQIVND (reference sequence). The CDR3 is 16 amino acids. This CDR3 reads CASSIGGSGGADEQFF. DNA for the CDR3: TGTGCCAGTAGTATAGGAGGTAGCGGGGGGGCGGATGAGCAGTTCTTC.

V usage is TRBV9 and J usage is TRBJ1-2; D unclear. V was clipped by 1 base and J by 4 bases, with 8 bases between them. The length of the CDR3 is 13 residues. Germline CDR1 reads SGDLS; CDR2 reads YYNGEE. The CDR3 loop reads CASSVNSLYGYTF. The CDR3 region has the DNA TGTGCCAGCAGCGTAAACAGCCTCTATGGCTACACCTTC.

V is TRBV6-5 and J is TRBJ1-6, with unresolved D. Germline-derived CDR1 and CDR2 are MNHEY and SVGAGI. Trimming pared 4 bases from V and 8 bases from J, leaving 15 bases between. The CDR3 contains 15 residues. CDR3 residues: CASSLGGYGDSPLHF. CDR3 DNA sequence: TGTGCCAGCAGTTTGGGAGGGTACGGGGATTCACCCCTCCACTTT.

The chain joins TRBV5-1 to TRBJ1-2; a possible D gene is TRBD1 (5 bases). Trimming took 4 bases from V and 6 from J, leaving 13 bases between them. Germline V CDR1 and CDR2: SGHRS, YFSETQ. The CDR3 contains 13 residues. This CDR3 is CASSTREGNGYTF. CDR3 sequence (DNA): TGCGCCAGCAGCACCAGGGAAGGCAATGGCTACACCTTC.

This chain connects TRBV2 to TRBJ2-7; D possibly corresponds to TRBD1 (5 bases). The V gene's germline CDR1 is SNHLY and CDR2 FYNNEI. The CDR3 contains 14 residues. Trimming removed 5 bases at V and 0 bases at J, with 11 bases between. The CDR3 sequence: CASSQGRSSYEQYF. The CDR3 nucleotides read TGTGCCAGCAGTCAGGGTAGAAGCTCCTACGAGCAGTACTTC.

CDR3 DNA: TGTGCCAGCAGCCAAGAGGCTAGCGTACCCGGGGAGCTGTTTTTT. The encoded protein is CASSQEASVPGELFF. The chain uses TRBV4-2 and TRBJ2-2; D may be TRBD2 (6 bases). V was pared by 0 bases and J by 6 bases, with 11 bases between. This CDR3 is built from 15 residues. Looked up from germline, CDR1 is LGHNA and CDR2 is YNFKEQ.

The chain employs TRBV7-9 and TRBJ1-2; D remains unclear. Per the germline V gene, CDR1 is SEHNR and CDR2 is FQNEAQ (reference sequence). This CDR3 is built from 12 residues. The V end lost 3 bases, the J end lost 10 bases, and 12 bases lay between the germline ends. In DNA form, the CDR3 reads TGTGCCAGCAGCTTGGCCCTGACCGACTACACCTTC. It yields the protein CASSLALTDYTF.

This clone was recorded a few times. CDR3 DNA sequence: TGTGCCAGCAGCTTAGAAAGCACAGGGTTAGTAAACACCGGGGAGCTGTTTTTT. Protein: CASSLESTGLVNTGELFF. This chain uses TRBV5-6 with TRBJ2-2; tentative D call: TRBD1 (6 bases). Germline V lookup: CDR1 SGHDT, CDR2 YYEEEE. V lost 2 bases and J 2 bases, leaving 19 bases between the germline ends. The CDR3 totals 18 residues.

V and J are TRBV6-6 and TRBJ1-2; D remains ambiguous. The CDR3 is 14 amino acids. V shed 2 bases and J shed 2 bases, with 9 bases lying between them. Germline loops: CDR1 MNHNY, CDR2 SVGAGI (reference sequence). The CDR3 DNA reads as TGTGCCAGCAGTTACCGGGCGGAAAACTATGGCTACACCTTC. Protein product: CASSYRAENYGYTF.

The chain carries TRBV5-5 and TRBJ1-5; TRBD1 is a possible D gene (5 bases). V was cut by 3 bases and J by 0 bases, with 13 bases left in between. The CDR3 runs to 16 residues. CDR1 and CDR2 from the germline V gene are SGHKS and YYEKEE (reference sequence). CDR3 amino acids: CASSWEGTGSNQPQHF. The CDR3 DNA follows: TGTGCCAGCAGCTGGGAGGGGACGGGTAGCAATCAGCCCCAGCATTTT.

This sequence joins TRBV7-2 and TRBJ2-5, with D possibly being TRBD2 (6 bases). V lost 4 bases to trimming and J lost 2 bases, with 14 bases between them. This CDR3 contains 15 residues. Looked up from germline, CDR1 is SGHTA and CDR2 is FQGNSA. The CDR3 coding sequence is TGTGCCAGCAGCTCCGGGGGTTCGGGACAAGAGACCCAGTACTTC. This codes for CASSSGGSGQETQYF.

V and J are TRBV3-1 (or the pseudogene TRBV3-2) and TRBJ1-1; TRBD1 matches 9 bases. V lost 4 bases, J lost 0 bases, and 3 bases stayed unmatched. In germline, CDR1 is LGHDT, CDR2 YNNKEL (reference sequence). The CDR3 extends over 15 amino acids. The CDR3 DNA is TGTGCCAGCAGCCTCGGGGACAGGGTGAACACTGAAGCTTTCTTT. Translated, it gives CASSLGDRVNTEAFF.

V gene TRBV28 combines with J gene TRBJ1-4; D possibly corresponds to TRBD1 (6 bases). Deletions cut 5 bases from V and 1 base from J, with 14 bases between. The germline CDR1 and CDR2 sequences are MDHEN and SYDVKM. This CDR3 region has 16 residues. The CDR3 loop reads CASSLSGAITNEKLFF. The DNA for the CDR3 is TGTGCCAGCAGTCTCTCGGGGGCGATAACTAATGAAAAACTGTTTTTT.

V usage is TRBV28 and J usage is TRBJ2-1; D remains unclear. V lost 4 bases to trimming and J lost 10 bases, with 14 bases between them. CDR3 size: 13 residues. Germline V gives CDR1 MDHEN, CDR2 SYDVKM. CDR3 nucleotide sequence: TGTGCCAGCAGTTCCGTCCGCCGCAGGGAGCAGTTCTTC. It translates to CASSSVRRREQFF.

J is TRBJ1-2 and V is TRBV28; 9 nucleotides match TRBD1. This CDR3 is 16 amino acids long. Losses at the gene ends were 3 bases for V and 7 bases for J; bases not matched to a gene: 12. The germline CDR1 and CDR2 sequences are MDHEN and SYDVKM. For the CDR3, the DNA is TGTGCCAGCAGTTTGAGGGACAGGGTGGCCTCTGGTGGCTACACCTTC. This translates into CASSLRDRVASGGYTF.

The CDR3: CAWSLGGSSYNEQFF. The CDR3 region has the DNA TGTGCCTGGAGTCTAGGAGGGAGCTCCTACAATGAGCAGTTCTTC. This chain connects TRBV30 to TRBJ2-1; possible D gene TRBD2, 6 bases. The ends were cut back, 2 bases at V and 0 bases at J, with 11 bases in the middle. Germline-derived CDR1 and CDR2 are GTSNPN and SVGIG (reference sequence). This CDR3 comprises 15 residues.

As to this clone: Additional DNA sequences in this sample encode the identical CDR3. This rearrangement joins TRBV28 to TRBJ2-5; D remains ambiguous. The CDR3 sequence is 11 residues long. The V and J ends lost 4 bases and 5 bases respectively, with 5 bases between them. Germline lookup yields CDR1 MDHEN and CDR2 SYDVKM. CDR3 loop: CASSYRETQYF. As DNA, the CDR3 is TGTGCCAGCAGTTATAGGGAGACCCAGTACTTC.